This record looks at one TCR beta chain sequence and its context. From germline, CDR1 is KGHSH and CDR2 LQKENI. V lost 6 bases to trimming and J lost 3 bases, with 12 bases between them. The length of the CDR3 is 14 residues. The data belong to a study of blood T cell repertoires in COVID-19. About the research overall: Specimens from acute and convalescent COVID-19 originated in the United States, Italy and Spain.

The repertoire was sequenced with immunoSEQ multiplex PCR; TCRdb's copy has only in-frame clones and lacks some. The table has a few hundred thousand clones, around 85% seen once. The TCR comes from a woman aged 18-30 years with acute or convalescent COVID-19. Sample: peripheral blood. The chain carries TRBV18 and TRBJ1-5, with D perhaps TRBD1 (6 bases). The CDR3 region is CASSGAGNNQPQHF. The CDR3 DNA follows: TGTGCCAGCTCGGGGGCAGGGAACAATCAGCCCCAGCATTTT.